This T cell receptor beta chain was sequenced for a study of blood T cell repertoires in COVID-19. In the study overall: COVID-19 samples from acute and convalescent phases originated in the United States, Italy and Spain. PBMCs, B-cell-depleted T cells, or T cells provided the cDNA or gDNA that made up the material.

Original processing notes: Estimates of nucleated cell counts were drawn from the amplification of reference gene primers. Generated by immunoSEQ multiplex PCR, the TCRdb table keeps only in-frame clones and is missing some. V and J calls plus clone size are reproduced from that table; the DNA served to infer D and trimming. The sample carries 40,000 or so clones, around 90% recorded once. Germline V gene lookup returns CDR1 MNHEY and CDR2 SMNVEV (reference sequence). The CDR3 is 15 residues long. Losses at the gene ends were 5 bases for V and 5 bases for J; bases not matched to a gene: 9. The sequence came from a human donor in a cohort sampled during active COVID-19. The specimen was peripheral blood. The chain combines TRBV27 with TRBJ1-5, with 7 bases identical to TRBD1. The CDR3 DNA reads TGTGCCAGCAGTCCCGCAGGGACAGACGATCAGCCCCAGCATTTT. Translated: CASSPAGTDDQPQHF.